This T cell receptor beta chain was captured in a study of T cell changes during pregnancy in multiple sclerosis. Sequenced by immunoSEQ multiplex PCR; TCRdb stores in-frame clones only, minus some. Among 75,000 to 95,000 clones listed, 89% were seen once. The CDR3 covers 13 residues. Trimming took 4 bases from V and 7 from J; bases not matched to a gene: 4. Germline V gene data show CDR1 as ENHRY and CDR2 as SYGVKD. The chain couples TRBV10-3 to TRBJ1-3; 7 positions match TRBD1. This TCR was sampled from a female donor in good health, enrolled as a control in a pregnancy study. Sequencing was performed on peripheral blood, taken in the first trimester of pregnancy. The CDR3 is CAISGTGSNTIYF. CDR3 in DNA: TGTGCCATCAGTGGGACAGGATCGAACACCATATATTTT.